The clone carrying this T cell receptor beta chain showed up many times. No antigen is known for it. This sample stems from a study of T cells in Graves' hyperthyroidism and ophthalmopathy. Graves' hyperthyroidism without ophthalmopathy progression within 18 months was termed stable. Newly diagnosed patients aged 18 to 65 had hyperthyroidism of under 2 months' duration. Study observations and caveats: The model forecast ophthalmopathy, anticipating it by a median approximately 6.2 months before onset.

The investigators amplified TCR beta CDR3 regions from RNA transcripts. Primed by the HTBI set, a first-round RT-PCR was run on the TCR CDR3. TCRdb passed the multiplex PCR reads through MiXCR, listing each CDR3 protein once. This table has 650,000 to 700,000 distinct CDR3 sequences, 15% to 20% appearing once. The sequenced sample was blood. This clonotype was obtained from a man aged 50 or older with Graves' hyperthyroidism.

In nucleotides, the CDR3 is TGTGCCAGCAGCCAAGTGGGACTAGGTCTAGATACGCAGTATTTT. Its translation is CASSQVGLGLDTQYF. V and J are TRBV3-1 and TRBJ2-3; 8 bases match TRBD2. This CDR3 is built from 15 residues. Germline V gene sequence: CDR1 LGHDT, CDR2 YNNKEL (reference sequence). With 1 base clipped from V and 5 bases from J, the junction kept 5 bases outside the gene matches.